A selection of T cell receptor beta chains follows, all from one sample in a study of T cell responses to AZD1222 COVID-19 vaccine. Clones were read by immunoSEQ multiplex PCR, and TCRdb kept only the in-frame ones, dropping some. The table shows around 140,000 clones, with nearly 90% occurring only once. The source was peripheral blood, collected 28 days after the second dose of the MenACWY control vaccine. The receptor set was obtained from an adult who received the MenACWY meningococcal vaccine as a control. Both conserved end residues are part of each CDR3. Each record gives: V gene, clone size, J gene, D gene, CDR3 DNA, CDR3 protein. D genes are given only for firm matches. Rows give clone size only sometimes, using once, few, many, or a class for an expanded clone.

>TRBV10-3|few|TRBJ1-4|-
TGTGCCATCAAAAATCCGGGACGGAGTGAAAAACTGTTTTTT
CAIKNPGRSEKLFF
>TRBV27|-|TRBJ1-5|-
TGTGCCAGCAGGTTACAGGGTAAGGGTCAGCCCCAGCATTTT
CASRLQGKGQPQHF
>TRBV5-1|-|TRBJ1-2|TRBD1
TGCGCCAGCAGACCGAAACAGGGGCCCAACTATGGCTACACCTTC
CASRPKQGPNYGYTF
>TRBV18|once|TRBJ2-2|-
TGTGCCAGCTCCCTTGACAGAAACACCGGGGAGCTGTTTTTT
CASSLDRNTGELFF
>TRBV5-1|-|TRBJ1-3|-
TGCGCCAGCAGCTCCGGGGGTAGGGTATCTGGAAACACCATATATTTT
CASSSGGRVSGNTIYF
>TRBV4-3|-|TRBJ2-3|-
TGCGCCAGCAGTCGGACGGGCTTCAGGACAGATACGCAGTATTTT
CASSRTGFRTDTQYF
>TRBV5-1|-|TRBJ1-1|TRBD1
TGCGCCAGCAGCCTAGGGACAGGGAGCACTGAAGCTTTCTTT
CASSLGTGSTEAFF
>TRBV7-8|-|TRBJ1-2|-
TGTGCCAGCAGCTTAGTGACAGAGAACTATGGCTACACCTTC
CASSLVTENYGYTF
>TRBV7-2|-|TRBJ1-2|-
TGTGCCAGCAGCCCCGGTTTGACATACGGTCGGGGCTACACCTTC
CASSPGLTYGRGYTF
>TRBV9|-|TRBJ1-1|-
TGTGCCAGCAGCGGCCCAACGCGCATGAACACTGAAGCTTTCTTT
CASSGPTRMNTEAFF
>TRBV19|-|TRBJ2-2|TRBD1
TGTGCCAGTACTCAGACAGGGGACACCGGGGAGCTGTTTTTT
CASTQTGDTGELFF
>TRBV14|-|TRBJ2-2|-
TGTGCCAGCAGCCGTATCGGGGAGCTGTTTTTT
CASSRIGELFF
>TRBV7-9|-|TRBJ1-4|-
TGTGCCAGCAGCTTAGCAGGGGTTAATGAAAAACTGTTTTTT
CASSLAGVNEKLFF
>TRBV28|-|TRBJ2-3|-
TGTGCCAGCAGTCCTGAGGGCTTATCAGATACGCAGTATTTT
CASSPEGLSDTQYF
>TRBV2|-|TRBJ2-7|TRBD1
TGTGCCAGCAGTGAAGCGGGACAGCTATCCTACGAGCAGTACTTC
CASSEAGQLSYEQYF
>TRBV19|-|TRBJ1-5|-
TGTGCCAGTAGTATAAGGACGGCTGGCCTCTATAGCAATCAGCCCCAGCATTTT
CASSIRTAGLYSNQPQHF
>TRBV3-1/TRBV3-2|-|TRBJ1-3|-
TGTGCCAGCAGCCTTTCCGAAAACACCATATATTTT
CASSLSENTIYF
>TRBV7-8|-|TRBJ1-2|TRBD1
TGTGCCAGCAGCTTACGGGGGACAGGTTTTAACTATGGCTACACCTTC
CASSLRGTGFNYGYTF
>TRBV6-5|-|TRBJ1-2|-
TGTGCCAGCAGCCGAATGGGGGGTAACTATGGCTACACCTTC
CASSRMGGNYGYTF
>TRBV7-3|-|TRBJ2-2|-
TGTGCCAGCAGCCTCCTAGGACAGAACACCGGGGAGCTGTTTTTT
CASSLLGQNTGELFF
>TRBV7-2|-|TRBJ1-3|-
TGTGCCAGCAGCCCAGCCTCTGGAAACACCATATATTTT
CASSPASGNTIYF
>TRBV7-2|-|TRBJ2-7|-
TGTGCCAGCAGCTTACAAAGGGCTAAACTAGCAGCCACCACGTACTTC
CASSLQRAKLAATTYF
>TRBV7-2|-|TRBJ1-2|TRBD1
TGTGCCAGCAGCCTAGGGGCACAGGGGACCTATGGCTACACCTTC
CASSLGAQGTYGYTF
>TRBV15|-|TRBJ2-5|-
TGTGCCACCAGCCTCAGGGAAGCTGGAGAGACCCAGTACTTC
CATSLREAGETQYF
>TRBV5-1|once|TRBJ1-3|TRBD1
TGCGCCAGCAGCTTCGGGGACAGCTCTGGAAACACCATATATTTT
CASSFGDSSGNTIYF
>TRBV2|-|TRBJ1-6|TRBD1
TGTGCCAGCAGTGTAACAGGGGGGAATTCACCCCTCCACTTT
CASSVTGGNSPLHF
>TRBV7-7|-|TRBJ2-2|-
TGTGCTAGCAGCTTTGCTACAGGGTCCACCGGGGAGCTGTTTTTT
CASSFATGSTGELFF
>TRBV3-1/TRBV3-2|-|TRBJ1-5|-
TGTGCCAGCAGCCAAAGTACAGGGCCCAATCAGCCCCAGCATTTT
CASSQSTGPNQPQHF
>TRBV7-2|-|TRBJ2-1|TRBD2
TGTGCCAGCAGCTGGACTAGCGATCCCTCCTACAATGAGCAGTTCTTC
CASSWTSDPSYNEQFF
>TRBV4-1|-|TRBJ2-7|TRBD2
TGCGCCAGCAGCCCCTTGACTAGCGGGGCCTACGAGCAGTACTTC
CASSPLTSGAYEQYF
>TRBV7-2|-|TRBJ2-7|-
TGTGCCAGCAGCTTTAGGGCCAGGCTTGGCCACGAGCAGTACTTC
CASSFRARLGHEQYF
>TRBV6-2/TRBV6-3|-|TRBJ2-5|-
TGTGCCAGCAGTTCCAGGCTCGGTGGGAGAAGCTCGGAGACCCAGTACTTC
CASSSRLGGRSSETQYF
>TRBV7-2|-|TRBJ2-7|TRBD2
TGTGCCAGCAGCTACCTAGCGGGCTCCTACGAGCAGTACTTC
CASSYLAGSYEQYF
>TRBV2|-|TRBJ1-1|-
TGTGCCAGCAGTGTACACGAGAACACTGAAGCTTTCTTT
CASSVHENTEAFF
>TRBV24-1|-|TRBJ2-7|TRBD2
TGTGCCACCAGTGAGGGAGGGCACGAGCAGTACTTC
CATSEGGHEQYF
>TRBV7-2|-|TRBJ1-1|-
TGTGCCAGCAGCAGGGTAGACACTGAAGCTTTCTTT
CASSRVDTEAFF
>TRBV6-2/TRBV6-3|-|TRBJ1-2|-
TGTGCCAGCAGTTACTCTCGGGGAATTTATGGCTACACCTTC
CASSYSRGIYGYTF
>TRBV5-1|-|TRBJ2-1|TRBD1
TGCGCCAGCAGCTTGGGTCGACAGGGGGCGAGGAATGAGCAGTTCTTC
CASSLGRQGARNEQFF
>TRBV6-5|-|TRBJ1-1|-
TGTGCCAGCATCTCTACAGGGAACACTGAAGCTTTCTTT
CASISTGNTEAFF
>TRBV7-2|-|TRBJ2-3|-
TGTGCCAGCAGCTTATATCTGGGGCAAATAGATACGCAGTATTTT
CASSLYLGQIDTQYF
>TRBV4-3|-|TRBJ2-1|-
TGCGCCAGCAGCCAAGATCCCGCGGGTTTTGCGCAGTTCTTC
CASSQDPAGFAQFF
>TRBV2|-|TRBJ1-2|-
TGTGCCAGCGGAAGGGACGGAAACTATGGCTACACCTTC
CASGRDGNYGYTF
>TRBV7-2|-|TRBJ1-6|-
TGTGCCAGCAGCCCACAGGGTACGGGATATTCACCCCTCCACTTT
CASSPQGTGYSPLHF
>TRBV28|once|TRBJ1-6|TRBD1
TGTGCCAGCAGTAAAAGACAGGGACCAGCCACGCTCCACTTT
CASSKRQGPATLHF
>TRBV15|-|TRBJ1-3|-
TGTGCCACCAGCAGGGGAAACACCATATATTTT
CATSRGNTIYF
>TRBV4-1|-|TRBJ2-5|-
TGCGCCAGCAGCCAAGGGGGTTACGAGACCCAGTACTTC
CASSQGGYETQYF
>TRBV28|-|TRBJ1-2|TRBD1
TGTGCCAGCAGTTGGTATCGGCAGGGGGGGGATGGCTACACCTTC
CASSWYRQGGDGYTF